These 21 T cell receptor beta chains originate from one sample sequenced in a study of T cell changes during pregnancy in multiple sclerosis. Some clones are missing from TCRdb's copy, which holds only in-frame ones; the method was immunoSEQ multiplex PCR. Of about 98,000 clones in the sample, 92% are singletons; the top ten hold roughly 2.3%. The sequencing used peripheral blood, collected after pregnancy. These TCRs come from a female donor in good health, enrolled as a control in a pregnancy study.

V is TRBV28 and J is TRBJ2-1; 8 bases agree with TRBD1. J was trimmed by 9 bases and V by 6 bases; bases with no gene match: 7. Per germline, CDR1 MDHEN and CDR2 SYDVKM. The CDR3 is 13 residues long. CDR3 DNA: TGTGCCAGCAGCGTTGGACAGGGCGTTGAGCAGTTCTTC. This gives the protein CASSVGQGVEQFF.

The CDR3 is CASIRYNEQFF. In nucleotides, the CDR3 is TGTGCCAGCATCCGCTACAATGAGCAGTTCTTC. V gene TRBV28 combines with J gene TRBJ2-1, with D uncertain. CDR3 length equals 11 residues. Germline V lookup: CDR1 MDHEN, CDR2 SYDVKM. V gave up 7 bases and J gave up 3 bases, with 4 bases separating them.

This clone is a singleton in its sample. The CDR3 loop reads CASSGRGTGSGSNQPQHF. CDR3 coding DNA: TGTGCCAGCAGTGGCAGAGGAACAGGGAGCGGTAGCAATCAGCCCCAGCATTTT. J is TRBJ1-5 and V is TRBV6-1; the D gene is possibly TRBD1 (6 bases). This CDR3 comprises 18 residues. V was cut by 4 bases and J by 0 bases, with 19 bases left in between. Germline V CDR1 and CDR2: MNHNS, SASEGT.

V and J are TRBV9 and TRBJ1-2; perhaps TRBD1 as D (5 bases). Germline V gives CDR1 SGDLS, CDR2 YYNGEE. The CDR3 covers 12 residues. Trimming left V 3 bases short and J 7 bases short, with 10 bases between. CDR3 amino acids: CASSDIGGGYTF. DNA for the CDR3: TGTGCCAGCAGCGACATCGGGGGTGGCTACACCTTC.

The chain carries TRBV19 and TRBJ2-7, with D hard to call. The CDR3 is 13 residues long. The V gene's germline CDR1 is LNHDA and CDR2 SQIVND (reference sequence). V dropped 5 bases and J dropped 0 bases, with 8 bases sitting between them. The CDR3 DNA reads as TGTGCCAGTAGTCCACTCCTCTCCTACGAGCAGTACTTC. As protein: CASSPLLSYEQYF.

The V call is TRBV7-8, the J call TRBJ2-2; D is ambiguous. V dropped 1 base and J dropped 7 bases, with 4 bases sitting between them. The CDR3 is 12 residues long. Per the germline V gene, CDR1 is SGHVS and CDR2 is FQNEAQ. For the CDR3, the DNA is TGTGCCAGCAGCTTAGACGGCGGGGAGCTGTTTTTT. It translates to CASSLDGGELFF. Supplemented by reference TRBV7-8 and TRBJ2-2, the full variable domain reads GAGVSQSPRYKVAKRGQDVALRCDPISGHVSLFWYQQALGQGPEFLTYFQNEAQLDKSGLPSDRFFAERPEGSVSTLKIQRTQQEDSAVYLCASSLDGGELFFGEGSRLTVL.

This clone was seen only a few times. The J gene is TRBJ2-1, the V gene TRBV19; 10 bases are a match to TRBD2. CDR1 LNHDA and CDR2 SQIVND come from the germline V gene (reference sequence). With 6 bases clipped from V and 3 bases from J, the junction kept 5 bases outside the gene matches. The CDR3 extends over 15 amino acids. DNA for the CDR3: TGTGCCAGTAGGTCCCTAGCGGGAGTCTACAATGAGCAGTTCTTC. Protein product: CASRSLAGVYNEQFF.

The CDR3 DNA is TGTGCCAGCAGTGGCCAGACAGGGTTCTATGGCTACACCTTC. Its protein product is CASSGQTGFYGYTF. The rearrangement links TRBV2 to TRBJ1-2; TRBD1 matches 7 bases. The trim removed 4 bases at V and 4 bases at J, leaving 6 bases unmatched. The CDR3 is 14 amino acids. Germline CDR1 SNHLY, CDR2 FYNNEI.

This rearrangement joins TRBV6-6 to TRBJ1-2; D ambiguous. Between the trimmed V and J ends, which lost 7 bases and 0 bases, there was a span of 9 bases. In germline, CDR1 is MNHNY, CDR2 SVGAGI (reference sequence). The CDR3 spans 13 residues. The CDR3 coding sequence is TGTGCCAGCATGGCGGTTACTAACTATGGCTACACCTTC. Protein sequence: CASMAVTNYGYTF.

The rearrangement joins TRBV2 to TRBJ1-5; D is possibly TRBD1 (5 bases). V gave up 7 bases and J gave up 4 bases, with 8 bases separating them. The germline CDR1 and CDR2 sequences are SNHLY and FYNNEI. The CDR3 consists of 12 residues. The CDR3 protein is CASTGGNQPQHF. As DNA, the CDR3 is TGTGCCAGCACCGGGGGGAATCAGCCCCAGCATTTT.

The CDR3 DNA sequence: TGTGCCAGCAGCCGGACAGGGGTGCCCTACGAGCAGTACTTC. Residues: CASSRTGVPYEQYF. V is TRBV27 and J is TRBJ2-7, with TRBD1 identical over 9 bases. V gave up 6 bases and J gave up 2 bases; unmatched junction bases: 5. Germline CDR1 MNHEY, CDR2 SMNVEV (reference sequence). The CDR3 runs 14 residues.

This sequence joins TRBV6-7 and TRBJ2-7, with a tentative D call TRBD2 (6 bases). TRBV6-7 is an ORF for which the function is uncertain. The V gene lost 9 bases and the J gene lost 1 base, with 13 bases spanning the gap. The CDR3 contains 13 residues. CDR3: CARIGEDSYEQYF. For the CDR3, the DNA is TGTGCCAGGATCGGGGAGGATTCCTACGAGCAGTACTTC.

This clone appeared once. The J gene is TRBJ1-5, the V gene TRBV27; a possible D gene is TRBD1 (6 bases). In germline, CDR1 is MNHEY, CDR2 SMNVEV (reference sequence). The CDR3 loop spans 13 amino acids. Trimming took off 6 bases at V and 7 bases at J, with 13 bases between the two ends. CDR3 region: CASRAGVRQPQHF. The CDR3 DNA is TGTGCCAGCAGGGCAGGGGTTCGGCAGCCCCAGCATTTT.

The chain has TRBV11-2 and TRBJ2-7; the D gene is possibly TRBD2 (5 bases). Germline V CDR1 and CDR2: SGHAT, FQNNGV. The V end lost 2 bases, the J end lost 4 bases, and 18 bases lay between the germline ends. There are 16 residues in the CDR3. The CDR3 coding sequence is TGTGCCAGCAGCTTAAGGTGGGAGTCAAGTCGATACGAGCAGTACTTC. Protein: CASSLRWESSRYEQYF.

V is TRBV2 and J is TRBJ1-2, with no clear D. V was clipped by 4 bases and J by 5 bases, with 11 bases between them. CDR1 and CDR2 (germline): SNHLY, FYNNEI. The CDR3 contains 13 residues. The CDR3 protein is CASSGEFGYGYTF. Here the CDR3 DNA reads TGTGCCAGCAGTGGAGAGTTCGGGTATGGCTACACCTTC. Together with reference TRBV2 and TRBJ1-2, the CDR3 gives the full variable domain: EPEVTQTPSHQVTQMGQEVILRCVPISNHLYFYWYRQILGQKVEFLVSFYNNEISEKSEIFDDQFSVERPDGSNFTLKIRSTKLEDSAMYFCASSGEFGYGYTFGSGTRLTVV.

J is TRBJ2-3 and V is TRBV23-1, with D perhaps matching TRBD2 (6 bases). TRBV23-1 is sorted into the ORF group, with uncertain function. V dropped 0 bases and J dropped 2 bases, with 12 bases sitting between them. The CDR3 has 16 residues. CDR3: CASSQSRREHTDTQYF. The CDR3 bases are TGCGCCAGCAGTCAATCCCGGCGGGAACACACAGATACGCAGTATTTT.

The V call is TRBV6-1, the J call TRBJ2-4; D not resolved. In germline, CDR1 is MNHNS, CDR2 SASEGT. Trimming pared 7 bases from V and 0 bases from J, leaving 10 bases between. The CDR3 totals 14 residues. The CDR3 region has the DNA TGTGCCAGCATCAATGGGCCAGCCAAAAACATTCAGTACTTC. Protein sequence: CASINGPAKNIQYF.

The rearrangement uses TRBV7-2 and TRBJ2-7; D is unresolved. The CDR3 covers 13 residues. The ends were cut back, 5 bases at V and 6 bases at J, with 14 bases in the middle. Germline assignment: CDR1 SGHTA and CDR2 FQGNSA. Here the CDR3 reads CASSPRRRGEQYF. Here the CDR3 DNA reads TGTGCCAGCAGCCCGCGACGGCGCGGCGAGCAGTACTTC.

This sequence joins TRBV19 and TRBJ2-7; 7 nucleotides align to TRBD1. The CDR3 runs 11 residues. With 8 bases clipped from V and 2 bases from J, the junction kept 0 bases outside the gene matches. Germline V lookup: CDR1 LNHDA, CDR2 SQIVND (reference sequence). CDR3: CASGTAYEQYF. For the CDR3, the DNA is TGTGCCAGTGGGACAGCCTACGAGCAGTACTTC.

The genes are TRBV6-1 and TRBJ1-3; tentative D call: TRBD1 (5 bases). V lost 6 bases and J 0 bases, leaving 12 bases between the germline ends. The CDR3 extends over 15 amino acids. Germline V gene data show CDR1 as MNHNS and CDR2 as SASEGT. In DNA, the CDR3 is TGTGCCAGCAGCCCTCAGGGCCACTCTGGAAACACCATATATTTT. Its protein product is CASSPQGHSGNTIYF.

The chain has TRBV2 and TRBJ2-3; no clear D. CDR1 is SNHLY and CDR2 is FYNNEI in the germline V gene. V dropped 5 bases and J dropped 8 bases, with 5 bases sitting between them. CDR3 length: 10 residues. The CDR3 nucleotides are TGTGCCAGCAGTACGGGTACGCAGTATTTT. It translates to CASSTGTQYF.